This section outlines one T cell receptor (beta chain) sequence together with its context. The entry originates in a study of control samples from healthy donors and cancer patients. Produced via immunoSEQ multiplex PCR; TCRdb's table is partial and in-frame only. The sample includes about 130,000 clones, about 88% of them seen just once. The source of this sequence is a man between 45 and 60 years old in good health. The source material was blood.

The CDR3 spells CASSLALAGQGTEAFF. The CDR3 region has the DNA TGTGCCAGCAGCTTAGCTCTTGCAGGGCAGGGCACTGAAGCTTTCTTT. The genes are TRBV11-2 and TRBJ1-1, with D maybe TRBD1 (5 bases). The CDR3 loop spans 16 amino acids. The germline V gene has CDR1 SGHAT and CDR2 FQNNGV. V was clipped by 1 base and J by 4 bases, with 16 bases between them.